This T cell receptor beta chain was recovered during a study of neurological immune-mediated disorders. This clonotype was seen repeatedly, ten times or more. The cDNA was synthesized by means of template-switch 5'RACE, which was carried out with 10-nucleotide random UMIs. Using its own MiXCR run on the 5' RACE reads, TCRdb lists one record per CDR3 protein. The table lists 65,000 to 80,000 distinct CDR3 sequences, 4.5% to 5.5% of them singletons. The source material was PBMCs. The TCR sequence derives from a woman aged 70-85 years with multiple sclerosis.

CDR3: CASSRGPEGTDTQYF. In DNA form, the CDR3 reads TGTGCCAGCAGCCGCGGGCCCGAAGGGACAGATACGCAGTATTTT. The chain combines TRBV5-5 with TRBJ2-3; TRBD2 is a possible D gene (5 bases). V lost 4 bases and J 3 bases, leaving 15 bases between the germline ends. The CDR3 contains 15 residues. The germline V gene encodes CDR1 SGHKS and CDR2 YYEKEE (reference sequence).